These 26 T cell receptor beta chains share one sample of origin, sequenced in a study of CD8+CD57+ T cells in acquired aplastic anemia. Investigators profiled TCR beta VDJ and CDR3 from genomic DNA template. TCRdb reanalysed the reads using MiXCR and keeps one entry per CDR3 protein. The sample has 100,000 to 150,000 distinct CDR3 sequences, 40% to 45% seen once. Specimen: sorted CD4+, CD8+, or CD8+CD57+ T cells (not recorded which) from PBMCs. The receptors derive from a human donor in good health, serving as a control.

The V gene is TRBV19, the J gene TRBJ2-1; TRBD2 is a possible D gene (6 bases). The CDR3 has 14 residues. V lost 10 bases and J 2 bases, leaving 15 bases between the germline ends. Germline V lookup: CDR1 LNHDA, CDR2 SQIVND (reference sequence). CDR3 in amino acids: CATSATSTYNEQFF. CDR3 sequence (DNA): TGTGCCACCAGCGCTACTAGCACCTACAATGAGCAGTTCTTC.

This chain joins TRBV2 and TRBJ2-1; TRBD1 is a possible D gene (5 bases). V was pared by 7 bases and J by 6 bases, with 13 bases between. Germline V gives CDR1 SNHLY, CDR2 FYNNEI. The CDR3 length is 13 residues. CDR3: CASMAGYGNEQFF. The CDR3 DNA follows: TGTGCCAGCATGGCAGGGTACGGCAATGAGCAGTTCTTC.

A few counts support this clonotype. The chain has TRBV5-6 and TRBJ2-5; a weak D match, TRBD1 (7 bases). Germline CDR1 and CDR2: SGHDT and YYEEEE. V lost 3 bases to trimming and J lost 4 bases, with 13 bases between them. The CDR3 loop spans 14 amino acids. CDR3: CASSWRQGGETQYF. CDR3 coding DNA: TGTGCCAGCAGCTGGCGGCAGGGGGGAGAGACCCAGTACTTC.

Concerning this clonotype: A read error may explain this, as a much larger clone is one base away. The chain links TRBV4-1 to TRBJ2-2, with D tentatively TRBD1 (7 bases). Germline values: CDR1 MGHRA, CDR2 YSYEKL. The CDR3 has 15 amino acids. This CDR3 is CASSPGTANTGGLFF. The CDR3 coding sequence is TGCGCCAGCAGCCCCGGGACAGCTAACACCGGGGGGCTGTTTTTT.

The J gene is TRBJ2-3, the V gene TRBV6-1; the match to TRBD2 covers 14 bases. The V and J ends lost 4 bases and 10 bases, in that order; junction bases with no gene match: 10. Germline V gives CDR1 MNHNS, CDR2 SASEGT. The CDR3 sequence is 16 residues long. The CDR3 sequence is CASSGGLAGATEAQYF. The CDR3 nucleotides are TGTGCCAGCAGTGGGGGACTAGCGGGGGCCACGGAAGCGCAGTATTTT.

The chain is built from TRBV10-1 and TRBJ2-7, with 7 bases matching TRBD1. The CDR3 extends over 14 amino acids. Germline CDR1 and CDR2: WNHNN and SYGVQD (reference sequence). V trimming: 6 bases; J trimming: 0 bases; junction bases outside the gene matches: 5. CDR3 in amino acids: CASRPTGRSYEQYF. DNA for the CDR3: TGCGCCAGCAGGCCGACAGGGCGCTCCTACGAGCAGTACTTC.

The rearrangement links TRBV2 to TRBJ2-7, with D maybe TRBD2 (6 bases). Germline V gene sequence: CDR1 SNHLY, CDR2 FYNNEI. This CDR3 region has 14 residues. The V and J ends lost 8 bases and 0 bases respectively, with 14 bases between them. DNA of the CDR3: TGTGCCAGCGGCTTGGGCGGGGACTCCTACGAGCAGTACTTC. This encodes CASGLGGDSYEQYF.

Worth noting for this clonotype: With a much larger clone just one base away, this may be a read error. CDR3 nucleotides: TGTGCCAGCAGTGAACCGGACAGGGGTTACTCCTACGAGCAGTACTTC. Translation gives CASSEPDRGYSYEQYF. This chain joins TRBV6-1 and TRBJ2-7, with 9 bases identical to TRBD1. With 2 bases clipped from V and 0 bases from J, the junction kept 5 bases outside the gene matches. Germline CDR1 is MNHNS and CDR2 is SASEGT. CDR3 length equals 16 residues.

This clonotype was seen at least ten times. The rearrangement joins TRBV20-1 to TRBJ2-7, with 11 bases that match TRBD2. The germline CDR1 and CDR2 sequences are DFQATT and SNEGSKA (reference sequence). V lost 1 base to trimming and J lost 2 bases; unmatched junction nucleotides: 7. The CDR3 is made up of 16 amino acids. CDR3 bases: TGCAGTGCTAGAGTGGCTAGCGGGAGGCCCCCCTACGAGCAGTACTTC. Protein sequence: CSARVASGRPPYEQYF.

This clonotype was recorded at least ten times. The chain recombines TRBV7-8 with TRBJ1-4, with TRBD1 matching over 7 bases. This CDR3 contains 15 residues. Germline V gene lookup returns CDR1 SGHVS and CDR2 FQNEAQ. V lost 5 bases to trimming and J lost 5 bases; unmatched junction nucleotides: 8. CDR3 sequence (DNA): TGTGCCAGCAGCCTCACCGGGACAGCAAATGAAAAACTGTTTTTT. Residues: CASSLTGTANEKLFF.

The rearrangement joins TRBV6-1 to TRBJ1-2; TRBD1 agrees at 9 bases. Germline trimming cut 7 bases from V and 8 bases from J; bases unmatched to any gene: 11. Germline V gene lookup returns CDR1 MNHNS and CDR2 SASEGT. The CDR3 contains 14 residues. The CDR3 region has the DNA TGTGCCAGCACCCTCCGGGACAGGGCGGGCGGCTACACCTTC. Its protein product is CASTLRDRAGGYTF.

This clonotype came up a few times. The V and J genes are TRBV24-1 and TRBJ2-3; the D is unclear. Trimming left V 10 bases short and J 0 bases short, with 10 bases between. The CDR3 totals 13 residues. Germline CDR1 KGHDR, CDR2 SFDVKD. CDR3: CATTESSTDTQYF. The CDR3, as DNA: TGTGCCACAACGGAGTCTAGCACAGATACGCAGTATTTT.

The chain has TRBV3-1 and TRBJ2-1, with TRBD2 matching 13 bases. The V gene end was trimmed by 0 bases and the J gene end by 12 bases; junction bases not matched to a gene: 2. The length of the CDR3 is 14 residues. In germline, CDR1 is LGHDT, CDR2 YNNKEL (reference sequence). CDR3 residues: CASSQETSGRSQFF. CDR3 bases: TGTGCCAGCAGCCAAGAGACTAGCGGGAGGTCGCAGTTCTTC.

This chain links TRBV2 with TRBJ1-2; D is undetermined. V lost 4 bases, J lost 5 bases, and 11 bases lay in between. The germline CDR1 and CDR2 sequences are SNHLY and FYNNEI. This CDR3 contains 13 residues. The CDR3 nucleotides are TGTGCCAGCAGTGTCTCCCCAGAATATGGCTACACCTTC. Translating it yields CASSVSPEYGYTF.

This clonotype was detected once. The J gene is TRBJ2-2, the V gene TRBV10-1; D is ambiguous. Looked up from germline, CDR1 is WNHNN and CDR2 is SYGVQD (reference sequence). The V and J ends lost 3 bases and 1 base respectively, with 3 bases between them. CDR3 length: 13 amino acids. The CDR3 loop is CASSDQNTGELFF. CDR3 in DNA: TGCGCCAGCAGTGACCAGAACACCGGGGAGCTGTTTTTT.

The chain employs TRBV29-1 and TRBJ2-7; TRBD2 aligns across 7 bases. The CDR3 is 13 amino acids. The V segment lost 6 bases and the J segment 3 bases; nucleotides outside the gene matches: 8. CDR1 SQVTM and CDR2 ANQGSEA come from the germline V gene. The CDR3 is CSVTRLADYEQYF. Here the CDR3 DNA reads TGCAGCGTGACCAGACTAGCAGACTACGAGCAGTACTTC.

In this sample, this clonotype turned up many times. V gene TRBV10-3 combines with J gene TRBJ2-5; D ambiguous. The CDR3 has 13 amino acids. Germline V gene data show CDR1 as ENHRY and CDR2 as SYGVKD. V lost 6 bases, J lost 4 bases, and 12 bases lay in between. The CDR3 sequence: CAISVRVSETQYF. In nucleotides, the CDR3 is TGTGCCATCAGCGTAAGGGTTTCAGAGACCCAGTACTTC.

As regards this clonotype: This could be a read error, since a much larger clone is one nucleotide away. The chain's CDR3 is CASSPLPQQLYNEQFF. Here the CDR3 DNA reads TGCGCCAGCAGCCCATTGCCCCAGCAGCTGTACAATGAGCAGTTCTTC. V is TRBV4-1 and J is TRBJ2-1; no definite D call. CDR3 length: 16 amino acids. Per the germline V gene, CDR1 is MGHRA and CDR2 is YSYEKL. With 4 bases removed from V and 4 bases from J, the gap between germline ends came to 17 bases.

This clonotype has more than one count but fewer than ten. This chain joins TRBV11-3 and TRBJ2-4, with a possible D match to TRBD1 (6 bases). The CDR3 spans 15 residues. Trimming left V 5 bases short and J 3 bases short, with 14 bases between. From germline, CDR1 is SGHNT and CDR2 YENEEA. CDR3 protein: CASSPGQPVKNIQYF. CDR3 nucleotide sequence: TGTGCCAGCAGCCCGGGACAACCGGTCAAAAACATTCAGTACTTC.

This clonotype appeared a single time. CDR3 loop: CASSPDRWGFRTGELFF. In DNA form, the CDR3 reads TGTGCCAGCTCACCAGACCGGTGGGGTTTCCGCACCGGGGAGCTGTTTTTT. The chain has TRBV18 and TRBJ2-2; D not resolved. This CDR3 region has 17 residues. Germline V lookup: CDR1 KGHSH, CDR2 LQKENI. V gave up 2 bases and J gave up 4 bases, with 17 bases separating them.

This clonotype was seen many times. The chain combines TRBV9 with TRBJ1-1, with TRBD1 as a possible D gene (5 bases). Germline V lookup: CDR1 SGDLS, CDR2 YYNGEE. The V end lost 0 bases, the J end lost 1 base, and 10 bases lay between the germline ends. The CDR3 has 15 residues. The CDR3 bases are TGTGCCAGCAGCGTAGGACAGATCTCGAACACTGAAGCTTTCTTT. This sequence encodes CASSVGQISNTEAFF.

This clonotype was found many times. The chain employs TRBV12-3 or TRBV12-4 and TRBJ1-5, with 7 positions matching TRBD1. The CDR3 is 16 residues long. V shed 7 bases and J 5 bases; nucleotides not matched to a gene: 14. The CDR3 is CASTQQDRNLDQPQHF. DNA of the CDR3: TGTGCCAGCACCCAGCAGGACAGGAACCTAGATCAGCCCCAGCATTTT.

This clonotype was seen repeatedly, ten times or more. The chain has TRBV6-1 and TRBJ2-3; 7 bases are shared with TRBD1. The junction had 5 bases not matched to a gene; V was cut back by 5 bases and J by 0 bases. Germline CDR1 MNHNS, CDR2 SASEGT. CDR3 length equals 15 residues. DNA for the CDR3: TGTGCCAGCAGTCGCCCGGGACAGAGCACAGATACGCAGTATTTT. Amino acids: CASSRPGQSTDTQYF.

The chain employs TRBV19 and TRBJ2-6; D not resolved. The V end lost 6 bases, the J end lost 4 bases, and 7 bases lay between the germline ends. This CDR3 comprises 13 residues. Germline CDR1 LNHDA, CDR2 SQIVND (reference sequence). DNA for the CDR3: TGTGCCAGTAGGTTGGGAGGGGCCAACGTCCTGACTTTC. Translating gives CASRLGGANVLTF.

This clonotype was detected ten times or more. The chain couples TRBV30 to TRBJ1-2; unclear D gene. V lost 0 bases, J lost 8 bases, and 13 bases lay in between. CDR3 length: 13 residues. From germline, CDR1 is GTSNPN and CDR2 SVGIG (reference sequence). DNA for the CDR3: TGTGCCTGGAGTGTACAAAGTCCGAGAGGCTACACCTTC. It codes for CAWSVQSPRGYTF.

This clonotype was detected many times. The chain couples TRBV11-3 to TRBJ2-1; 9 bases align to TRBD1. Looked up from germline, CDR1 is SGHNT and CDR2 is YENEEA. Trimming at V came to 5 bases and at J to 5 bases, leaving 10 bases not matched to a gene. The CDR3 has 16 amino acids. CDR3 sequence: CASSASGTGRNNEQFF. Here the CDR3 DNA reads TGTGCCAGCAGCGCCTCCGGGACAGGGCGCAACAATGAGCAGTTCTTC.